The text below deals with one T cell receptor beta chain. Its antigen remains unidentified. Within one base of it there is no much larger clone, and no base qualities were kept. V sheds 4 bases and J sheds 5 bases, leaving 17 bases between their ends. CDR1 and CDR2 are drawn from the germline V gene: SQVTM, ANQGSEA. The CDR3, from cysteine to phenylalanine, totals 14 residues. The entry retains the CDR3 DNA only, 42 bases that are in frame from base 1. The sample comes from a study of PD-1 blockade in classical Hodgkin lymphoma (TCRdb year 2020). Looking at the study overall: Nivolumab dosing was 3 mg/kg intravenously every 2 weeks, continuing until either disease progression or unacceptable toxicity. The study used CyTOF and TCR beta sequencing to define a peripheral blood immune signature of response to PD-1 blockade in classical Hodgkin lymphoma. Study-wide conclusions, independent of this receptor: By C4D1, a significant rise was seen in CD4+ TCR diversity but not in CD8+ TCR diversity (p=0.0027 vs p=0.16), and the rise was most apparent among complete responders (p=0.02). Baseline TCR diversity was reported to be lower in newly diagnosed patients than in healthy donors, and even lower in relapsed/refractory patients. Only a single clinical trial cohort was studied, and what caused the repertoire differences, possibly disease activity or prior therapy, remained undefined. Among trial patients, those achieving complete response had baseline diversity similar to that of newly diagnosed patients, while diversity was significantly lower in partial responders and progressors. Lower diversity was observed in patients in whom nivolumab was started less than 1 year after ASCT, and these patients were excluded from later analyses so that confounding by immune reconstitution would be avoided.

The Qiagen DNeasy kit was used to extract genomic DNA from unsorted PBMCs and from the negatively selected CD4+ and CD8+ fractions. TCR beta CDR3 regions were subjected to amplification by immunoSEQ multiplex PCR with primers that anneal to V and J segments. A synthetic immune receptor repertoire was used to minimize amplification bias, and any residual bias was removed computationally once sequencing was done. Concerning the study's data processing: Custom Python scripts were used to quantify repertoire diversity as the Shannon entropy index. Unsorted, CD4+ and CD8+ repertoires were analyzed separately, except for combined analyses in which CD4+ and CD8+ sequences were merged in silico. Clonal expansion was defined as at least a 2-fold frequency increase after treatment relative to C1D1, with a pseudocount of 0.5 for undetected baseline clones. Singleton clones were defined as clones with 0 or 1 copy at C1D1, and non-singleton clones were defined as clones with 2 or more copies. By matching protein sequences in sorted samples from the same patient, clones expanded in unsorted samples were annotated as CD4+, CD8+ or unknown. Wilcoxon tests on paired samples were used to test changes in diversity from C1D1 to C4D1. What TCRdb holds here is the immuneACCESS table cut down to in-frame rearrangements. Part of the clones is not present; checked against another copy, under half of the missing clones reflect an unresolved V gene, and the others are unexplained. The V and J calls and clone size are taken from that table; D and trimming were inferred from the DNA. Here the sample has 25,000 to 35,000 clones; about two thirds occur a single time. Around 15% of the sample goes to the ten largest clones.

Per the publication, the time point label means: cycle 2 day 1 (C2D1) of nivolumab. All trial patients had relapsed after autologous stem cell transplantation, with cohorts A, B and C differing in prior brentuximab vedotin exposure. The trial cohort was composed of about 60 patients with relapsed/refractory classical Hodgkin lymphoma, for whom complete response, partial response or progressive disease was recorded as best overall response. Trial patients were treated with single-agent nivolumab in the multi-cohort phase II CheckMate 205 trial. An independent review committee assessed best overall response using the 2007 International Working Group response criteria. Trial PBMCs were collected just before the start of nivolumab (C1D1) and during therapy at cycle 2 day 1 and cycle 4 day 1. Peripheral blood was collected in 8 mL Vacutainer Cell Preparation Tubes, from which PBMCs were isolated by centrifugation and then cryopreserved.

The sample was peripheral blood mononuclear cells (PBMCs), taken before the second cycle of nivolumab. The V and J genes are TRBV29-1 and TRBJ2-5; matching of 6 bases hints at TRBD1 as the D gene. The receptor was isolated from a human donor with classical Hodgkin lymphoma. CDR3 sequence: CSVGTVARRETQYF. The DNA is as follows: TGCAGCGTTGGGACAGTCGCACGGCGGGAGACCCAGTACTTC.